Below are 20 T cell receptor beta chains sequenced from a single sample in a study of blood T cell repertoires in COVID-19. Sequenced by immunoSEQ multiplex PCR; TCRdb stores in-frame clones only, minus some. The data contain 110,000 or so clones, around 89% of them singletons. The sequencing sample was made of peripheral blood. Source of these receptors: a woman aged 50 to 65 with acute or convalescent COVID-19.

V usage is TRBV16 and J usage is TRBJ1-1, with D possibly being TRBD1 (5 bases). Trimming removed 10 bases at V and 1 base at J, with 22 bases between. The length of the CDR3 is 16 residues. Germline CDR1 and CDR2: KGHSY and FQNENV. The CDR3 loop reads CATAGRLSGWNTEAFF. Written as DNA, the CDR3 is TGTGCCACCGCGGGGCGGTTATCGGGATGGAACACTGAAGCTTTCTTT.

The rearrangement joins TRBV19 to TRBJ1-3; D is unclear. The CDR3 runs 17 residues. Germline lookup yields CDR1 LNHDA and CDR2 SQIVND (reference sequence). V was clipped by 5 bases and J by 0 bases, with 17 bases between them. CDR3 amino acids: CASSRYGVASSGNTIYF. DNA for the CDR3: TGTGCCAGTAGTCGGTACGGGGTTGCCAGCTCTGGAAACACCATATATTTT.

The chain combines TRBV5-6 with TRBJ1-6; the match to TRBD1 covers 7 bases. Germline assignment: CDR1 SGHDT and CDR2 YYEEEE. The CDR3 totals 16 residues. The V gene end was trimmed by 3 bases and the J gene end by 14 bases; junction bases not matched to a gene: 17. This CDR3 is CASSYHYSTGLFTLHF. In DNA form, the CDR3 reads TGTGCCAGCAGCTACCATTACTCGACAGGGCTATTCACCCTCCACTTT.

The chain recombines TRBV28 with TRBJ1-4; no definite D call. The length of the CDR3 is 12 residues. CDR1 MDHEN and CDR2 SYDVKM come from the germline V gene. V lost 6 bases to trimming and J lost 8 bases, with 10 bases between them. The CDR3 loop reads CASSLLREKLFF. In DNA, the CDR3 is TGTGCCAGCAGCTTACTGAGGGAAAAACTGTTTTTT.

The gene calls are TRBV7-8 and TRBJ2-2; D remains unclear. CDR3 length equals 14 residues. Germline loops: CDR1 SGHVS, CDR2 FQNEAQ. Trimming took off 4 bases at V and 4 bases at J, with 10 bases between the two ends. CDR3 sequence (DNA): TGTGCCAGCAGCTCGAGGAGAGGCACCGGGGAGCTGTTTTTT. This sequence encodes CASSSRRGTGELFF.

The genes are TRBV7-9 and TRBJ2-1; tentatively, D is TRBD2 (6 bases). Trimming removed 6 bases from V and 0 bases from J, with 12 bases in between. CDR3 length: 15 amino acids. CDR1 is SEHNR, CDR2 FQNEAQ, per germline (reference sequence). The DNA of the CDR3 is TGTGCCAGCAGAGGGGCCGGGAGCTCCTACAATGAGCAGTTCTTC. Its protein product is CASRGAGSSYNEQFF.

The chain joins TRBV6-1 to TRBJ1-5, with TRBD1 identical over 7 bases. CDR3 length: 15 amino acids. The V gene's germline CDR1 is MNHNS and CDR2 SASEGT. The trim removed 0 bases at V and 6 bases at J, leaving 5 bases unmatched. DNA for the CDR3: TGTGCCAGCAGTGAAGCGCGGACAGGTAGTCAGCCCCAGCATTTT. This codes for CASSEARTGSQPQHF.

The CDR3 spells CACLGQVNQPQHF. CDR3 DNA: TGTGCCTGCCTGGGACAGGTTAATCAGCCCCAGCATTTT. The rearrangement links TRBV6-5 to TRBJ1-5; 8 bases are a match to TRBD1. The V segment lost 11 bases and the J segment 4 bases; nucleotides outside the gene matches: 7. Germline lookup yields CDR1 MNHEY and CDR2 SVGAGI. The CDR3 consists of 13 residues.

The chain recombines TRBV21-1 with TRBJ2-3; the listed D gene, TRBD2, was not tested against the DNA. TRBV21-1 is deemed a pseudogene. The CDR3 consists of 16 residues. CDR3 sequence reads: CASSKGVAGVSGTQYF. In DNA form, the CDR3 reads TGTGCCAGCAGCAAAGGGGTAGCGGGAGTATCAGGTACGCAGTATTTT.

This chain links TRBV2 with TRBJ1-1; D gene ambiguous. Deletions cut 7 bases from V and 2 bases from J, with 11 bases between. CDR1 is SNHLY, CDR2 FYNNEI, per germline. The CDR3 is 13 residues long. CDR3 region: CASNAEGNTEAFF. CDR3 nucleotide sequence: TGTGCCAGCAACGCCGAGGGTAACACTGAAGCTTTCTTT.

This clone was picked up one time. The chain combines TRBV27 with TRBJ2-1, with 9 bases identical to TRBD1. The CDR3 has 16 amino acids. V was pared by 6 bases and J by 4 bases, with 10 bases of the junction left unmatched. Per the germline V gene, CDR1 is MNHEY and CDR2 is SMNVEV (reference sequence). CDR3 protein: CASSPSTGGPYNEQFF. The CDR3 nucleotides are TGTGCCAGCAGCCCGAGTACAGGGGGCCCTTACAATGAGCAGTTCTTC.

The count of this clone is one. The gene calls are TRBV19 and TRBJ1-4, with TRBD1 matching 7 bases. With V trimmed by 5 bases and J by 0 bases, 9 bases remained unmatched. CDR3 length equals 17 residues. Germline V gives CDR1 LNHDA, CDR2 SQIVND (reference sequence). The CDR3 here is CASSPRDSFATNEKLFF. In DNA form, the CDR3 reads TGTGCCAGTAGTCCAAGGGACAGCTTTGCAACTAATGAAAAACTGTTTTTT.

The rearrangement uses TRBV6-5 and TRBJ1-4; 9 nucleotides agree with TRBD1. Germline values: CDR1 MNHEY, CDR2 SVGAGI. V was pared by 7 bases and J by 6 bases, with 9 bases of the junction left unmatched. There are 15 residues in the CDR3. CDR3 loop: CASTSQGAFDEKLFF. CDR3 in DNA: TGTGCCAGCACCTCACAGGGGGCTTTTGATGAAAAACTGTTTTTT.

This clone was counted a single time. V and J are TRBV5-4 and TRBJ1-2; the match to TRBD1 covers 9 bases. Germline trimming cut 0 bases from V and 6 bases from J; bases unmatched to any gene: 0. The CDR3 totals 13 residues. CDR1 is SGHNT and CDR2 is YYREEE in the germline V gene (reference sequence). The CDR3: CASSLGTGDGYTF. The CDR3, as DNA: TGTGCCAGCAGCTTGGGGACAGGGGATGGCTACACCTTC.

V and J are TRBV28 and TRBJ2-7; 10 bases are shared with TRBD1. V was pared by 6 bases and J by 2 bases, with 7 bases of the junction left unmatched. CDR1 and CDR2 from the germline V gene are MDHEN and SYDVKM. The CDR3 sequence is 15 residues long. The CDR3 region is CASRRTGGFTYEQYF. CDR3 sequence (DNA): TGTGCCAGCAGACGGACAGGGGGTTTTACCTACGAGCAGTACTTC.

The chain carries TRBV9 and TRBJ1-4, with 8 bases identical to TRBD1. The CDR3 length is 14 residues. The trim removed 0 bases at V and 8 bases at J, leaving 3 bases unmatched. Germline loops: CDR1 SGDLS, CDR2 YYNGEE. The CDR3 loop reads CASSVGTGSEKLFF. The CDR3 coding sequence is TGTGCCAGCAGCGTAGGGACAGGGTCCGAAAAACTGTTTTTT.

Note on this clone: At one of its ends the junction is not consistent with the germline gene, which may arise from a read error. V gene TRBV9 combines with J gene TRBJ2-7; 7 bases line up with TRBD1. The CDR3 extends over 14 amino acids. From germline, CDR1 is SGDLS and CDR2 YYNGEE. The CDR3 spells CASSITGTVYGQYF. CDR3 in DNA: TGTGCCAGCAGCATAACCGGGACAGTGTACGGGCAGTACTTC.

The rearrangement joins TRBV10-1 to TRBJ2-1, with 9 bases that match TRBD2. V trimming: 0 bases; J trimming: 4 bases; junction bases outside the gene matches: 4. Germline V gene sequence: CDR1 WNHNN, CDR2 SYGVQD (reference sequence). The CDR3 runs to 16 residues. CDR3 region: CASSESFAGGYNEQFF. The CDR3 DNA is TGCGCCAGCAGTGAGTCCTTTGCGGGAGGGTACAATGAGCAGTTCTTC.

This rearrangement joins TRBV9 to TRBJ2-7; 8 bases are shared with TRBD2. Germline CDR1 is SGDLS and CDR2 is YYNGEE. Trimming took 2 bases from V and 7 from J; bases not matched to a gene: 8. This CDR3 region has 14 residues. In nucleotides, the CDR3 is TGTGCCAGCAGCGTGACTGTCGGGGGGGTTGAGCAGTACTTC. It codes for CASSVTVGGVEQYF.

The chain is built from TRBV5-4 and TRBJ2-5, with D possibly matching TRBD1 (6 bases). This CDR3 comprises 14 residues. CDR1 and CDR2 from the germline V gene are SGHNT and YYREEE (reference sequence). V shed 4 bases and J shed 2 bases, with 12 bases lying between them. CDR3 sequence reads: CASSTGHPQETQYF. The CDR3 DNA sequence: TGTGCCAGCAGCACGGGACATCCACAAGAGACCCAGTACTTC.